Shown below are 8 T cell receptor beta chains from a single sample sequenced in a study of regulatory T cells in long-lasting Graves disease. Time point given: newly diagnosed GD, antithyroid drugs for less than 3 months. PBMCs were the source of the RNA used for TCR sequencing. Building the TCR beta libraries relied on iRepertoire HTBI primers, and CDR3 regions underwent Arm-PCR. Using its own MiXCR run on the multiplex PCR reads, TCRdb lists one record per CDR3 protein. The repertoire includes about 500,000 distinct CDR3 sequences, 12% of them detected once, and roughly 9.3% sits in the top ten. This sample also appeared in a second study, on T cells in Graves' hyperthyroidism and ophthalmopathy.

Here the sequenced sample was peripheral blood mononuclear cells (PBMCs), taken at new diagnosis, from a patient treated with antithyroid drugs. These TCRs come from a woman younger than 45 with Graves disease.

Ten or more counts support this clonotype. The genes are TRBV18 and TRBJ2-5, with TRBD2 identical over 9 bases. Looked up from germline, CDR1 is KGHSH and CDR2 is LQKENI. CDR3 length equals 15 residues. V lost 3 bases to trimming and J lost 4 bases; unmatched junction nucleotides: 6. The CDR3 sequence: CASSPSGSIRETQYF. In DNA, the CDR3 is TGTGCCAGCTCACCTAGCGGGAGTATTCGAGAGACCCAGTACTTC.

The chain combines TRBV27 with TRBJ2-1; D is uncertain. Germline CDR1 and CDR2: MNHEY and SMNVEV (reference sequence). This CDR3 region has 15 residues. V was trimmed by 3 bases and J by 0 bases, leaving 9 bases between them. The CDR3 DNA sequence: TGTGCCAGCAGTTTCTTCATAAACTCCTACAATGAGCAGTTCTTC. This codes for CASSFFINSYNEQFF.

This clonotype was seen repeatedly, ten times or more. The rearrangement uses TRBV11-2 and TRBJ2-1; TRBD2 aligns across 10 bases. The CDR3 has 15 amino acids. The V gene end was trimmed by 4 bases and the J gene end by 6 bases; junction bases not matched to a gene: 6. CDR1 and CDR2 (germline): SGHAT, FQNNGV. The CDR3 DNA reads as TGTGCCAGCAGCTGGACTAGCGGCCTAATCAATGAGCAGTTCTTC. As protein: CASSWTSGLINEQFF.

This clonotype came up a few times. The chain combines TRBV7-2 with TRBJ1-1, with D perhaps TRBD1 (6 bases). CDR3 length equals 14 residues. V lost 5 bases to trimming and J lost 2 bases, with 12 bases between them. CDR1 is SGHTA and CDR2 is FQGNSA in the germline V gene. For the CDR3, the DNA is TGTGCCAGCAGCCCAAGCAGGGGAAACACTGAAGCTTTCTTT. Translation gives CASSPSRGNTEAFF.

This clonotype has only one observation. Being one base from a much bigger clone, this may be a read error. The CDR3 here is CASRLAPAGPGYEQYF. The CDR3 DNA is TGTGCCAGCAGATTAGCCCCCGCTGGGCCCGGCTACGAGCAGTACTTC. The genes are TRBV12-3 or TRBV12-4 and TRBJ2-7; D ambiguous. The CDR3 contains 16 residues.

The genes are TRBV20-1 and TRBJ2-1; TRBD1 aligns across 8 bases. Trimming removed 4 bases from V and 0 bases from J; junction bases left unmatched: 8. The CDR3 sequence is 16 residues long. Germline V CDR1 and CDR2: DFQATT, SNEGSKA (reference sequence). This CDR3 reads CSAKKRTGSSYNEQFF. As DNA, the CDR3 is TGCAGTGCTAAAAAGAGGACAGGGAGCTCCTACAATGAGCAGTTCTTC.

This clonotype was found a few times. The chain joins TRBV20-1 to TRBJ1-2; D perhaps matches TRBD1 (6 bases). Germline values: CDR1 DFQATT, CDR2 SNEGSKA (reference sequence). The V end lost 3 bases, the J end lost 7 bases, and 15 bases lay between the germline ends. The CDR3 runs 13 residues. The chain's CDR3 is CSARLSQGTGYTF. CDR3 bases: TGCAGTGCTAGGTTAAGTCAGGGGACTGGCTACACCTTC.

At least ten counts were recorded for this clonotype. The chain has TRBV6-5 and TRBJ1-2; D is unresolved. From germline, CDR1 is MNHEY and CDR2 SVGAGI. This CDR3 contains 13 residues. V dropped 1 base and J dropped 8 bases, with 11 bases sitting between them. CDR3 in DNA: TGTGCCAGCAGTTACTTTAGGCTTGGCGGCTACACCTTC. The encoded protein is CASSYFRLGGYTF.